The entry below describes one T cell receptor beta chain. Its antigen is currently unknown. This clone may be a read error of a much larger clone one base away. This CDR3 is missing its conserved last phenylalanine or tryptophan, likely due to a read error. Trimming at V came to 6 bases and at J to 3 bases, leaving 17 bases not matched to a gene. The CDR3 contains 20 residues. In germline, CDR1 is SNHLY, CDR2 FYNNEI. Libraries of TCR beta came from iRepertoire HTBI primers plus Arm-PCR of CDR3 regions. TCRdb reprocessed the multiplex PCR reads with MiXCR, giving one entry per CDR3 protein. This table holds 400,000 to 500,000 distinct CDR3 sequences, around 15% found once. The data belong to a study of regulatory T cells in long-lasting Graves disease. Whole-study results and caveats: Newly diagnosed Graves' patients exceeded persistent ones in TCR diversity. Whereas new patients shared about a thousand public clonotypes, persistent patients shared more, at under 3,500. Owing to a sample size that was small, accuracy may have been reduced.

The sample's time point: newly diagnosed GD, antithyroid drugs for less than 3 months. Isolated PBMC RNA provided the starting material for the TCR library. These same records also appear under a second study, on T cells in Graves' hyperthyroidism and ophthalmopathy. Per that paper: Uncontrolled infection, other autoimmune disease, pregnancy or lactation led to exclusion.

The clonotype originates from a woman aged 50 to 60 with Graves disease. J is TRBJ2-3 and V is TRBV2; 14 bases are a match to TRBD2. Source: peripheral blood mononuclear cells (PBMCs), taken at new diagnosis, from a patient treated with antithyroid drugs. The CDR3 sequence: CASSPARLAGGPYETDTQYI. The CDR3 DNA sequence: TGTGCCAGCAGCCCAGCTAGACTAGCGGGAGGGCCGTATGAGACAGATACGCAGTATATT.